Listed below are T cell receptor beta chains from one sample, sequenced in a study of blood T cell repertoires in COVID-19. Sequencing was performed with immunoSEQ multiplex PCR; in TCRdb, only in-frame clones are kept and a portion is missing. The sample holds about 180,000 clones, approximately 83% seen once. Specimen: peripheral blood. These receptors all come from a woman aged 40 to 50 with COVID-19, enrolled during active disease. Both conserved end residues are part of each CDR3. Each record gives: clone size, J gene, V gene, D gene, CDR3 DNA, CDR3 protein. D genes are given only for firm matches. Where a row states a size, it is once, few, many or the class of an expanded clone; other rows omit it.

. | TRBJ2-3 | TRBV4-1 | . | TGCGCCAGCAGCCAAGATGAGACAGCGGATACGCAGTATTTT | CASSQDETADTQYF
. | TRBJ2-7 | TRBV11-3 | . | TGTGCCAGCAGCTTTACTAGTATCCAAGAGCAGTACTTC | CASSFTSIQEQYF
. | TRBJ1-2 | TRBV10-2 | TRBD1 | TGCGCCAGCTCCGGGACAGCTAACTATGGCTACACCTTC | CASSGTANYGYTF
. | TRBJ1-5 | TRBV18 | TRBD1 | TGTGCCAGCTCACCAGGGACAGGGAGAGAGCAGCCCCAGCATTTT | CASSPGTGREQPQHF
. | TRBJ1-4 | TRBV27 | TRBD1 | TGTGCCAGCAGTTTTGGTTCAGCTCTGACAGGGATTGAGTCACTGTTTTTT | CASSFGSALTGIESLFF
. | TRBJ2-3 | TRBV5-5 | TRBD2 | TGTGCCAGCAGCTTGGATAGCGGGAGTGGAGATACGCAGTATTTT | CASSLDSGSGDTQYF
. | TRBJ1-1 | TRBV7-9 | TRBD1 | TGTGCCAGCAGCTTGACAGGGGGCGAGGGCACTGAAGCTTTCTTT | CASSLTGGEGTEAFF
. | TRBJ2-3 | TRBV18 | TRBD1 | TGTGCCAGCTCACCTAAACCCACCGGGACAGGTCGGACAGATACGCAGTATTTT | CASSPKPTGTGRTDTQYF
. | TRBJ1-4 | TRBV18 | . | TGTGCCAGCTCAGACCAAGGGAGTGAAAAACTGTTTTTT | CASSDQGSEKLFF
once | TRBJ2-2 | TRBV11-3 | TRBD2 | TGTGCCAGTCGAAGTAGAGGGCTAGCGGGGGCGGCGAACACCGGGGAGCTGTTTTTT | CASRSRGLAGAANTGELFF
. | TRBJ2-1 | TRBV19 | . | TGTGCCAGTAGTATATCGGGATATAATGAGCAGTTCTTC | CASSISGYNEQFF
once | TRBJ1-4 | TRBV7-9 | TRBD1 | TGTGCCAGCAGCCCGGCCCAGACAGGGGGTCTCGAAAAACTGTTTTTT | CASSPAQTGGLEKLFF
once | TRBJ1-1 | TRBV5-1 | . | TGCGCCAGCAGCTTAAGGGGGGGCACTGAAGCTTTCTTT | CASSLRGGTEAFF
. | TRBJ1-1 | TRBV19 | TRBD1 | TGTGCCAGTAGTCGGGGACAGTACACTGAAGCTTTCTTT | CASSRGQYTEAFF
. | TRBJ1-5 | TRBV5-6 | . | TGTGCCAGCAGCTTGGGAGATCAGCCCCAGCATTTT | CASSLGDQPQHF
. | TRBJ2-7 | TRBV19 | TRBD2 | TGTGCCAGTAGTATTTCGTTGTTGGCGGGAGGGGACGAGCAGTACTTC | CASSISLLAGGDEQYF
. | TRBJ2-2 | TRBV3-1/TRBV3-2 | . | TGTGCCAGCAGCCCGGGACTTCTAAACACCGGGGAGCTGTTTTTT | CASSPGLLNTGELFF
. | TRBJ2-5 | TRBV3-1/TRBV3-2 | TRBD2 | TGTGCCAGCAGCCAGGGACTAGCGGGAGGTATCGGAGAAGAGACCCAGTACTTC | CASSQGLAGGIGEETQYF
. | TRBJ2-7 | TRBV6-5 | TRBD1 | TGTGCCAGCAGTTACGCTCCCACAGGGGCCTACGAGCAGTACTTC | CASSYAPTGAYEQYF
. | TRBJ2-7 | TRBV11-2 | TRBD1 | TGTGCCAGCAGCTATTTACAGGGGTCCTACGAGCAGTACTTC | CASSYLQGSYEQYF
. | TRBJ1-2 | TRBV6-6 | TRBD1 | TGTGCCAGCAGTTACGGAGGAACAGGGGGGGGCGGCTACACCTTC | CASSYGGTGGGGYTF
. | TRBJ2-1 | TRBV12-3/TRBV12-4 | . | TGTGCCAGCAGTTTAGGAGCAGGCCGGGAGCAGTTCTTC | CASSLGAGREQFF
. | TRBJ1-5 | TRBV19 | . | TGTGCCAGTAGTATAGATTCGGGGAGCAATCAGCCCCAGCATTTT | CASSIDSGSNQPQHF
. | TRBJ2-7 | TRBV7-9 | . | TGTGCCAGCAGCCTGGCAAATACCCGATACGAGCAGTACTTC | CASSLANTRYEQYF
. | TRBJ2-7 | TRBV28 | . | TGTGCCAGTATCCGGGACAACCCCTACGAGCAGTACTTC | CASIRDNPYEQYF
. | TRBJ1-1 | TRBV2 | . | TGTGCCAGGTCGGCGGACACTGAAGCTTTCTTT | CARSADTEAFF
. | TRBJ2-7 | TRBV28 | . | TGTGCCAGCAGTTTCGGGGTGCGGGAGCAGTACTTC | CASSFGVREQYF
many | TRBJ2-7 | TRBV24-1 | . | TGTGCCACCAGTGATACCCGTGGGGGGAGCTCCTACGAGCAGTACTTC | CATSDTRGGSSYEQYF
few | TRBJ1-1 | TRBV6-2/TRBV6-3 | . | TGTGCCAGCAGTTACGCGGCCTACACTGAAGCTTTCTTT | CASSYAAYTEAFF